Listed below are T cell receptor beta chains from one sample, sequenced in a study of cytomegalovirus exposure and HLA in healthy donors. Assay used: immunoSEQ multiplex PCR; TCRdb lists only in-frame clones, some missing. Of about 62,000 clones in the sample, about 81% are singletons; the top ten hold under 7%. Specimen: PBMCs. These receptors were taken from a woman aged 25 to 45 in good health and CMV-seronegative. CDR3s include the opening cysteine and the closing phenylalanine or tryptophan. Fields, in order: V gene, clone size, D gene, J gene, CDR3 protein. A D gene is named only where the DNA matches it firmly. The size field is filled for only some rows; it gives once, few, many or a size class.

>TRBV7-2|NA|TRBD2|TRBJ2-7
CASSSLHWTSGPTYEQYF
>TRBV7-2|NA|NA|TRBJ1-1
CASSLTRDTRGTEAFF
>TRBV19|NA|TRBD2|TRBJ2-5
CASRSGLEGTQYF
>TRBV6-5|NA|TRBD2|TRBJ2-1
CATRVAGASICEQFF
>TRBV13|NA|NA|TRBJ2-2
CASSLEVAGGELFF
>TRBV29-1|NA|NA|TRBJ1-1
CSVNMNTEAFF
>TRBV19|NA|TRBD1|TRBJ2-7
CASSWGQGGIYEQYF
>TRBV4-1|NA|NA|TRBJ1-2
CASSRDMREAYYGYTF
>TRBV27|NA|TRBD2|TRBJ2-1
CASTQGAGGSGRFF
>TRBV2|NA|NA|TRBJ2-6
CASKIGGSGANVLTF
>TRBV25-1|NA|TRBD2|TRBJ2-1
CASSPESGSPNEQFF
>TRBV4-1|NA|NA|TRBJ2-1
CASSQVRGEQFF
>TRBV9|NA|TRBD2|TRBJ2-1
CASSVARGGTSRYNEQFF
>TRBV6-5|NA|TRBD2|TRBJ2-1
CASSLSGRRYNEQFF
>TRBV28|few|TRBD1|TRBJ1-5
CASSLERDRARNQPQHF
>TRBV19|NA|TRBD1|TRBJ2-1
CASSIEDRGREQFF
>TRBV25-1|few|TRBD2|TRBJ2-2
CASSEYGLAVTGELFF
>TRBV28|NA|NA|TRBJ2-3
CASSYGGSTDTQYF
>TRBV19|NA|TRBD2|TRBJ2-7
CASSKFPGLAGYEQYF
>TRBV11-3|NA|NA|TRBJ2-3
CASSSPLTDTQYF
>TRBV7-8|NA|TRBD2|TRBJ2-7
CASSPREGPSYEQYF
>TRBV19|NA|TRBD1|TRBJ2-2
CASSIGGQGYGELFF
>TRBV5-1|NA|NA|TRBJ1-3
CASSKGEAGNTIYF
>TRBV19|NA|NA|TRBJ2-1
CASRPDQGREQFF
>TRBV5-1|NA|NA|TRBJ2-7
CASSFGGLGGAGRTYEQYF
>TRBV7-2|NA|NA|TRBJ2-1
CASSYGTPNEQFF
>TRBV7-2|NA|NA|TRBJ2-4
CASSLGGPKNIQYF
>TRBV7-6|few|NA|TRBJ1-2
CASSTMQGSYGYTF
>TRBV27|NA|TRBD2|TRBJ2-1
CASNAGGLHEQFF
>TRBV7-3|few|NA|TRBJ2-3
CASSSGQFTDTQYF
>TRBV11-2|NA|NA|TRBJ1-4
CASSLGGSGKLFF
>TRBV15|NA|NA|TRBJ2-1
CATSRGLAGNEQFF
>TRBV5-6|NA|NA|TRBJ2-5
CASSLQEGETQYF
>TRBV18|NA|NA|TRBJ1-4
CASSTRTEKLFF
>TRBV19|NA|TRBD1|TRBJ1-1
CASRTGATEAFF
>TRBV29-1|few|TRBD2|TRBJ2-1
CSVEGTRDANEQFF
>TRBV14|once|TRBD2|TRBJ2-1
CASSHGLAGAWEQFF
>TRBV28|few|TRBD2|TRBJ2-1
CASSSERGPAGRGWEQFF
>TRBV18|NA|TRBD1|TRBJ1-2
CASSTPDRANYGYTF
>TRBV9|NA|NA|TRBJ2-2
CASSPTDTGELFF
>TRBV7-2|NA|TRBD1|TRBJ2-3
CASSLGGQGTDTQYF
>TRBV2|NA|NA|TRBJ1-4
CASSDQGTTTNEKLFF
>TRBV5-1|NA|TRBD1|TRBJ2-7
CASSTGGGGAEQYF
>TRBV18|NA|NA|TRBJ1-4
CASSPSTGAREKLFF
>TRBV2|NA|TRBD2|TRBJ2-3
CASSEALAGDSDTQYF